These 31 T cell receptor beta chains originate from one sample sequenced in a study of beta chain features in type 1 diabetes. Overall study findings and caveats: Researchers report that Type 1 diabetes patients had moderately but significantly shorter TCRB CDR3s across all four CD4+ subsets.

The authors reverse transcribed all of the isolated RNA, so sequencing captured expressed TCRB transcripts. Produced via immunoSEQ multiplex PCR; TCRdb's table is partial and in-frame only. There are 50,000 or so clones in the sample; approximately 45% occur only once, and about 1.5% lies in the top ten. Their antigens remain unidentified. The specimen was Tregs from blood. Every receptor here comes from a man aged 25-45 years with type 1 diabetes.

This clone came up a few times. The V gene is TRBV7-2, the J gene TRBJ2-7, with TRBD2 as a possible D gene (6 bases). The V end lost 1 base, the J end lost 5 bases, and 21 bases lay between the germline ends. This CDR3 contains 17 residues. CDR1 is SGHTA, CDR2 FQGNSA, per germline. The CDR3 here is CASSLGGIAGWEDEQYF. The DNA for the CDR3 is TGTGCCAGCAGCTTAGGAGGGATTGCCGGATGGGAGGACGAGCAGTACTTC.

This sequence joins TRBV7-2 and TRBJ1-1; D gene uncertain. Germline values: CDR1 SGHTA, CDR2 FQGNSA. The CDR3 loop spans 14 amino acids. Trimming shortened V by 5 bases and J by 0 bases, and 10 bases separated the two germline ends. CDR3 loop: CASSLRLLNTEAFF. The CDR3 DNA is TGTGCCAGCAGCCTCAGGTTGTTGAACACTGAAGCTTTCTTT.

The V and J genes are TRBV19 and TRBJ2-7, with a tentative D call TRBD1 (6 bases). This CDR3 is built from 13 residues. Germline CDR1 LNHDA, CDR2 SQIVND (reference sequence). V was shortened by 6 bases and J by 1 base, with 10 bases between the two germline ends. In DNA form, the CDR3 reads TGTGCCAGTAGGGTGGACAGTTCCTACGAGCAGTACTTC. Translated: CASRVDSSYEQYF. The whole variable domain, remainder taken from reference TRBV19 and TRBJ2-7, is DGGITQSPKYLFRKEGQNVTLSCEQNLNHDAMYWYRQDPGQGLRLIYYSQIVNDFQKGDIAEGYSVSREKKESFPLTVTSAQKNPTAFYLCASRVDSSYEQYFGPGTRLTVT.

A note on this clone: A read error is possible here, since a much larger clone lies one base away. The rearrangement joins TRBV6-6 to TRBJ2-1; 9 bases fit TRBD2. The CDR3 is 15 residues long. V shed 6 bases, J shed 0 bases, and the junction held 3 bases outside the gene matches. Germline V lookup: CDR1 MNHNY, CDR2 SVGAGI (reference sequence). In DNA form, the CDR3 reads TGTGCCAGCAGAATTAGCGGGAGCTCCTACAATGAGCAGTTCTTC. Its translation is CASRISGSSYNEQFF.

The chain is built from TRBV27 and TRBJ2-7, with TRBD1 as a possible D gene (6 bases). V shed 3 bases and J shed 3 bases, with 12 bases lying between them. Germline values: CDR1 MNHEY, CDR2 SMNVEV (reference sequence). The CDR3 is made up of 14 amino acids. For the CDR3, the DNA is TGTGCCAGCAGTTTTTGGGACACCCGCTACGAGCAGTACTTC. Its translation is CASSFWDTRYEQYF.

This clone has a handful of counts. J is TRBJ2-3 and V is TRBV5-4; D not resolved. The length of the CDR3 is 14 residues. Per the germline V gene, CDR1 is SGHNT and CDR2 is YYREEE (reference sequence). Trimming shortened V by 2 bases and J by 4 bases, and 11 bases separated the two germline ends. The CDR3 here is CASSLWRYPDTQYF. As DNA, the CDR3 is TGTGCCAGCAGCTTATGGCGGTACCCAGATACGCAGTATTTT.

A few counts support this clone. The CDR3 here is CASSSGQGTYGYTF. The CDR3 DNA follows: TGTGCCAGCAGCTCGGGACAGGGCACCTATGGCTACACCTTC. The J gene is TRBJ1-2, the V gene TRBV28; 9 bases match TRBD1. V was clipped by 6 bases and J by 4 bases; unmatched bases: 6. The V gene's germline CDR1 is MDHEN and CDR2 SYDVKM. The CDR3 has 14 amino acids.

This rearrangement joins TRBV18 to TRBJ2-1; 7 bases line up with TRBD1. The germline V gene has CDR1 KGHSH and CDR2 LQKENI. V gave up 3 bases and J gave up 1 base; unmatched junction bases: 3. The CDR3 spans 15 residues. In DNA form, the CDR3 reads TGTGCCAGCTCACCGGGACAGAGTTCCTACAATGAGCAGTTCTTC. It translates to CASSPGQSSYNEQFF.

The sample holds a few counts of this clone. This chain joins TRBV5-4 and TRBJ2-7; TRBD2 matches 8 bases. The CDR3 loop spans 14 amino acids. Germline trimming cut 0 bases from V and 6 bases from J; bases unmatched to any gene: 5. In germline, CDR1 is SGHNT, CDR2 YYREEE (reference sequence). Here the CDR3 DNA reads TGTGCCAGCAGCTTGGGACTAGCGAACTCCGAGCAGTACTTC. This codes for CASSLGLANSEQYF.

The genes are TRBV6-6 and TRBJ1-2, with D possibly matching TRBD1 (5 bases). Deletions cut 9 bases from V and 6 bases from J, with 14 bases between. The CDR3 contains 12 residues. The germline V gene encodes CDR1 MNHNY and CDR2 SVGAGI (reference sequence). CDR3: CASTIGRDGYTF. The CDR3 nucleotides are TGTGCCAGTACGATCGGCAGGGATGGCTACACCTTC.

This clone has at least ten counts. This chain joins TRBV7-9 and TRBJ1-4; D might be TRBD1 (6 bases). The CDR3 spans 15 residues. V dropped 3 bases and J dropped 4 bases, with 12 bases sitting between them. CDR1 and CDR2 (germline): SEHNR, FQNEAQ (reference sequence). The CDR3 is CASSLWGHHNEKLFF. The CDR3 bases are TGTGCCAGCAGCTTGTGGGGACACCATAATGAAAAACTGTTTTTT.

V gene TRBV2 combines with J gene TRBJ1-2; 7 bases agree with TRBD1. CDR1 and CDR2 (germline): SNHLY, FYNNEI. The CDR3 spans 12 residues. J lost 4 bases, V lost 9 bases, and 5 bases had no gene match. DNA for the CDR3: TGTGCCAGTTCGACAGGGATCTATGGCTACACCTTC. Translation: CASSTGIYGYTF.

The chain recombines TRBV7-2 with TRBJ2-4, with 10 bases lining up with TRBD2. Trimming took 3 bases from V and 6 from J; bases not matched to a gene: 8. The CDR3 totals 16 residues. Germline V gives CDR1 SGHTA, CDR2 FQGNSA. The CDR3 sequence: CASSFVAGGLGNIQYF. CDR3 bases: TGTGCCAGCAGCTTTGTAGCGGGAGGTCTTGGAAACATTCAGTACTTC.

In its sample, this clone was seen a few times. The rearrangement links TRBV7-2 to TRBJ2-1, with 7 nucleotides matching TRBD2. The CDR3 loop spans 14 amino acids. J lost 12 bases, V lost 1 base, and 9 bases had no gene match. Per the germline V gene, CDR1 is SGHTA and CDR2 is FQGNSA. CDR3 DNA: TGTGCCAGCAGCTTAGAAGTCGGGCCTAGCGGGCAGTTCTTC. Translating it yields CASSLEVGPSGQFF.

This chain uses TRBV4-1 with TRBJ2-2, with 8 bases that match TRBD2. With 3 bases clipped from V and 4 bases from J, the junction kept 10 bases outside the gene matches. Per the germline V gene, CDR1 is MGHRA and CDR2 is YSYEKL. The CDR3 has 17 amino acids. The chain's CDR3 is CASSQLPGLVSTGELFF. The CDR3 DNA follows: TGCGCCAGCAGCCAGCTTCCGGGACTAGTTAGCACCGGGGAGCTGTTTTTT.

The table lists this clone with a few counts. The chain has TRBV2 and TRBJ2-7, with 9 bases fitting TRBD2. J was trimmed by 3 bases and V by 6 bases; bases with no gene match: 3. The germline CDR1 and CDR2 sequences are SNHLY and FYNNEI. This CDR3 spans 13 amino acids. CDR3 DNA: TGTGCCAGCAGCCTAGCGGGAAACTACGAGCAGTACTTC. Translating it yields CASSLAGNYEQYF.

This clone was detected only a few times. The chain joins TRBV7-2 to TRBJ1-5; TRBD1 is a possible D gene (5 bases). Trimming removed 5 bases at V and 2 bases at J, with 13 bases between. This CDR3 is built from 15 residues. CDR1 SGHTA and CDR2 FQGNSA come from the germline V gene. For the CDR3, the DNA is TGTGCCAGCAGCCCGGGCCCGGGGGGCAATCAGCCCCAGCATTTT. Its translation is CASSPGPGGNQPQHF. Variable domain in full (rest from reference TRBV7-2 and TRBJ1-5): GAGVSQSPSNKVTEKGKDVELRCDPISGHTALYWYRQSLGQGLEFLIYFQGNSAPDKSGLPSDRFSAERTGGSVSTLTIQRTQQEDSAVYLCASSPGPGGNQPQHFGDGTRLSIL.

The chain recombines TRBV30 with TRBJ2-5; D is possibly TRBD2 (6 bases). The CDR3 has 13 residues. Germline V CDR1 and CDR2: GTSNPN, SVGIG (reference sequence). The ends were cut back, 5 bases at V and 7 bases at J, with 17 bases in the middle. The CDR3 coding sequence is TGTGCCTGGGAGGACTACCGGGCGGCGACCCAGTACTTC. This codes for CAWEDYRAATQYF.

The CDR3 here is CASSSGTSGNNEQFF. CDR3 DNA: TGTGCCAGCAGCTCCGGGACTAGCGGGAACAATGAGCAGTTCTTC. The V gene is TRBV5-4, the J gene TRBJ2-1; 13 nucleotides line up with TRBD2. Germline V CDR1 and CDR2: SGHNT, YYREEE (reference sequence). This CDR3 is built from 15 residues. Losses at the gene ends were 3 bases for V and 5 bases for J; bases not matched to a gene: 2.

The chain carries TRBV6-1 and TRBJ2-1, with no clear D. Germline values: CDR1 MNHNS, CDR2 SASEGT. With 1 base removed from V and 2 bases from J, the gap between germline ends came to 3 bases. The CDR3 totals 13 residues. CDR3 protein: CASSEGAYNEQFF. The CDR3 region has the DNA TGTGCCAGCAGTGAAGGAGCCTACAATGAGCAGTTCTTC.

The chain carries TRBV5-4 and TRBJ1-1; D unclear. Trimming took off 4 bases at V and 1 base at J, with 17 bases between the two ends. Germline V CDR1 and CDR2: SGHNT, YYREEE (reference sequence). This CDR3 is 16 amino acids long. For the CDR3, the DNA is TGTGCCAGCAGCCGGGTCGCGGGGAGAGGGAACACTGAAGCTTTCTTT. Protein product: CASSRVAGRGNTEAFF.

This clone was picked up a small number of times. This chain links TRBV7-2 with TRBJ2-5; TRBD1 matches 7 bases. The DNA end is a closer match to TRBJ2-7, so the J assignment may be wrong. Per germline, CDR1 SGHTA and CDR2 FQGNSA. The CDR3 length is 17 residues. CDR3 sequence reads: CASSLARIRDRAYEQYF. The CDR3 region has the DNA TGTGCCAGCAGCTTAGCGCGGATTCGGGACAGAGCCTACGAGCAGTACTTC.

This chain uses TRBV5-1 with TRBJ1-1, with TRBD1 matching over 7 bases. V shed 7 bases, J shed 3 bases, and the junction held 9 bases outside the gene matches. Germline values: CDR1 SGHRS, CDR2 YFSETQ. The CDR3 contains 14 residues. In DNA, the CDR3 is TGCGCCAGCTCTACCGACAGGGCCCACACTGAAGCTTTCTTT. It encodes CASSTDRAHTEAFF.

V and J are TRBV2 and TRBJ2-7; D is undetermined. V was shortened by 3 bases and J by 4 bases, with 16 bases between the two germline ends. Germline CDR1 is SNHLY and CDR2 is FYNNEI. The CDR3 has 15 amino acids. In DNA, the CDR3 is TGTGCCAGCAGTGACTTGGCTCCGCCCGTGTACGAGCAGTACTTC. It specifies CASSDLAPPVYEQYF.

V and J are TRBV5-1 and TRBJ2-5; TRBD1 is a possible D gene (6 bases). CDR1 is SGHRS, CDR2 YFSETQ, per germline. This CDR3 region has 14 residues. The V gene lost 4 bases and the J gene lost 1 base, with 11 bases spanning the gap. The CDR3 coding sequence is TGCGCCAGCAGCCACAGGGCATTCCAAGAGACCCAGTACTTC. Translation: CASSHRAFQETQYF. The complete variable domain, with remaining parts taken from reference TRBV5-1 and TRBJ2-5, reads KAGVTQTPRYLIKTRGQQVTLSCSPISGHRSVSWYQQTPGQGLQFLFEYFSETQRNKGNFPGRFSGRQFSNSRSEMNVSTLELGDSALYLCASSHRAFQETQYFGPGTRLLVL.

In its sample, this clone was seen once. The chain uses TRBV4-3 and TRBJ2-1, with 10 bases aligning to TRBD2. V lost 1 base to trimming and J lost 8 bases; unmatched junction nucleotides: 5. The CDR3 covers 15 residues. Looked up from germline, CDR1 is LGHNA and CDR2 is YSLEER. This chain's CDR3 is CASSQGLAGAYEQFF. Here the CDR3 DNA reads TGCGCCAGCAGCCAAGGGCTAGCGGGAGCCTATGAGCAGTTCTTC.

The chain has TRBV18 and TRBJ2-7; 10 bases map to TRBD1. From germline, CDR1 is KGHSH and CDR2 LQKENI. Trimming removed 1 base from V and 7 bases from J; junction bases left unmatched: 7. The CDR3 consists of 15 residues. CDR3 nucleotides: TGTGCCAGCTCACCACGGGACAGGGGCGCTGAAGAGCAGTACTTC. Encoded protein: CASSPRDRGAEEQYF.

The rearrangement links TRBV6-5 to TRBJ2-2, with 10 nucleotides matching TRBD1. The CDR3 runs to 16 residues. J lost 4 bases, V lost 4 bases, and 6 bases had no gene match. Germline CDR1 reads MNHEY; CDR2 reads SVGAGI. For the CDR3, the DNA is TGTGCCAGCAGTTCCCGGGACAGGGGCGCCACCGGGGAGCTGTTTTTT. It is translated as CASSSRDRGATGELFF.

This clone was found a few times. V and J are TRBV15 and TRBJ2-7; 10 nucleotides match TRBD2. Germline-derived CDR1 and CDR2 are LNHNV and YYDKDF (reference sequence). After removal of 0 bases from V and 6 bases from J, the junction contained 8 bases not matched to a gene. The CDR3 runs 16 residues. This chain's CDR3 is CATSRDQRAGGIEQYF. The CDR3 DNA follows: TGTGCCACCAGCAGAGATCAGCGAGCGGGAGGGATCGAGCAGTACTTC.

In DNA form, the CDR3 reads TGTGCCAGCAGCCGCAACCGGGACACCCTCTACGAGCAGTACTTC. As protein: CASSRNRDTLYEQYF. This sequence joins TRBV14 and TRBJ2-7, with D maybe TRBD1 (6 bases). Germline V gene sequence: CDR1 SGHDN, CDR2 FVKESK. The V gene lost 4 bases and the J gene lost 3 bases, with 16 bases spanning the gap. The CDR3 contains 15 residues.

The chain is built from TRBV7-9 and TRBJ2-5; the match to TRBD2 covers 7 bases. The V gene end was trimmed by 4 bases and the J gene end by 5 bases; junction bases not matched to a gene: 13. Germline V gene data show CDR1 as SEHNR and CDR2 as FQNEAQ (reference sequence). This CDR3 contains 16 residues. CDR3 in DNA: TGTGCCAGCAGCTGGGGTAGCGGGCGGCTATGGGAGACCCAGTACTTC. The encoded protein is CASSWGSGRLWETQYF.